A selection of T cell receptor beta chains follows, all from one sample in a study of control samples from healthy donors and cancer patients. Profiled with immunoSEQ multiplex PCR; TCRdb holds only in-frame clones, not every one. This sample has 98,000 or so clones; about 80% occur once, and the top ten carry approximately 7%. The specimen was blood. All receptors come from a young man in good health. Each CDR3 is given with its conserved first and last residue.

TRBJ1-1,TRBV6-5,CASSYKGRGTEAFF
TRBJ2-2,TRBV28,CASSLFEGELFF
TRBJ1-4,TRBV5-1,CASSLDSHREGLFF
TRBJ2-7,TRBV2,CASTPGRDYEQYF
TRBJ2-7,TRBV2,CASSEAGELYEQYF
TRBJ2-5,TRBV27,CASRAGTSGGRGETQYF
TRBJ1-2,TRBV4-2,CASREPGDSYGYTF
TRBJ1-3,TRBV28,CASPPTTGTIGNTIYF
TRBJ1-2,TRBV2,CASSGDRGIVGYTF
TRBJ2-7,TRBV9,CASSVTQLGSTYEQYF
TRBJ2-5,TRBV3-1/TRBV3-2,CASSQDIAGMVGETQYF
TRBJ1-2,TRBV7-2,CASSFGWGANYGYTF
TRBJ1-5,TRBV6-5,CASTVDRYGNQPQHF
TRBJ1-4,TRBV28,CASRSTNEKLFF
TRBJ2-4,TRBV6-1,CASSEAMGTIAKNIQYF
TRBJ2-5,TRBV7-9,CASSPQGQETQYF
TRBJ1-1,TRBV11-2,CASSLTGRNTEAFF
TRBJ1-1,TRBV7-2,CASSSQTDLNTEAFF
TRBJ1-1,TRBV14,CASSQQPGGTEAFF
TRBJ1-5,TRBV21-1,CASSNQPQHF
TRBJ1-2,TRBV19,CATADGYGYTF
TRBJ1-2,TRBV24-1,CATSPPGINYGYTF
TRBJ1-1,TRBV6-5,CASSYGGRDAFF
TRBJ2-7,TRBV7-9,CASSPPSATGSLPYEQYF
TRBJ1-1,TRBV5-4,CASSFFGNTEAFF
TRBJ1-2,TRBV23-1,CASSHRGLSANYGYTF
TRBJ1-5,TRBV19,CATRRDNRVHQPQHF